These 4 T cell receptor beta chains came from one sample sequenced in a study of cytomegalovirus exposure and HLA in healthy donors. Primers included in the PCR were 60 Vbeta and 13 Jbeta primers. Sequencing was performed with immunoSEQ multiplex PCR; in TCRdb, only in-frame clones are kept and a portion is missing. The data contain 100,000 to 150,000 clones, 60% to 80% of them singletons. The specimen was PBMCs. The receptors stem from a man aged 25 to 40 in good health and CMV-seronegative.

About this clone itself: One end of the junction fails to match germline, which may point to a read error. The chain recombines TRBV5-4 with TRBJ1-4; TRBD1 matches at 8 bases. Germline CDR1 reads SGHNT; CDR2 reads YYREEE (reference sequence). The CDR3 sequence is 15 residues long. CDR3 residues: CASSRTRGQGEKLFF. DNA of the CDR3: TGCGCCAGCAGCCGAACCAGGGGGCAGGGGGAAAAACTGTTTTTT.

V is TRBV28 and J is TRBJ1-5; D call uncertain. CDR1 is MDHEN and CDR2 is SYDVKM in the germline V gene. The ends were cut back, 1 base at V and 5 bases at J, with 12 bases in the middle. The CDR3 runs to 15 residues. CDR3 nucleotides: TGTGCCAGCAGTTTATCTGGCAGGTCGGATCAGCCCCAGCATTTT. Translated: CASSLSGRSDQPQHF.

This chain connects TRBV6-5 to TRBJ1-1; D gene ambiguous. Per germline, CDR1 MNHEY and CDR2 SVGAGI. The CDR3 runs to 14 residues. The V gene lost 0 bases and the J gene lost 1 base, with 6 bases spanning the gap. The CDR3 protein is CASSYSRRNTEAFF. As DNA, the CDR3 is TGTGCCAGCAGTTACTCTAGAAGGAACACTGAAGCTTTCTTT.

This chain links TRBV4-3 with TRBJ1-2, with unresolved D. CDR1 and CDR2 from the germline V gene are LGHNA and YSLEER. The CDR3 contains 16 residues. Trimming took off 0 bases at V and 4 bases at J, with 15 bases between the two ends. Here the CDR3 reads CASSQEVGHSFYGYTF. The CDR3 DNA follows: TGCGCCAGCAGCCAAGAGGTTGGGCATTCATTCTATGGCTACACCTTC.